One sample yielded the 9 T cell receptor beta chains listed below, sequenced in a study of CD8+ T cells in alopecia areata. RNA, once extracted, was reverse transcribed into cDNA for use as the sequencing template. TCRdb's copy holds only in-frame clones and misses some; the assay was immunoSEQ multiplex PCR. The table lists roughly 32,000 clones, less than 65% of them singletons. Sequencing was performed on NKG2D-high CD8+ T cells sorted from blood. Receptors were obtained from a human donor with alopecia areata.

V gene TRBV5-1 combines with J gene TRBJ2-7; D is possibly TRBD1 (6 bases). This CDR3 has 15 residues. From germline, CDR1 is SGHRS and CDR2 YFSETQ. V lost 3 bases and J lost 2, with 15 bases in between. CDR3 in amino acids: CASSSSGTPTYEQYF. For the CDR3, the DNA is TGCGCCAGCAGCTCGTCCGGGACACCAACCTACGAGCAGTACTTC.

This sequence joins TRBV6-4 and TRBJ1-2; 7 bases fit TRBD1. J was trimmed by 8 bases and V by 3 bases; bases with no gene match: 9. This CDR3 is built from 14 residues. Germline CDR1 reads MRHNA; CDR2 reads SNTAGT. The DNA of the CDR3 is TGTGCCAGCAGTGAACGACAGGGAAGAGACGGCTACACCTTC. This encodes CASSERQGRDGYTF.

This clone was found a few times. This chain uses TRBV9 with TRBJ2-1; 15 bases agree with TRBD2. This CDR3 is 17 amino acids long. V lost 3 bases and J lost 4; bases outside the gene matches: 5. The germline CDR1 and CDR2 sequences are SGDLS and YYNGEE. CDR3 amino acids: CASSGGTSGGWYNEQFF. CDR3 coding DNA: TGTGCCAGCAGCGGAGGGACTAGCGGGGGGTGGTACAATGAGCAGTTCTTC.

V is TRBV19 and J is TRBJ2-7; TRBD2 might be the D (6 bases). The CDR3 is made up of 13 amino acids. Between the trimmed V and J ends, which lost 6 bases and 2 bases, there was a span of 11 bases. Germline V gene sequence: CDR1 LNHDA, CDR2 SQIVND (reference sequence). The CDR3 nucleotides read TGTGCCAGTAGATCGGGAGTAACCTACGAGCAGTACTTC. Translating it yields CASRSGVTYEQYF.

The chain is built from TRBV7-9 and TRBJ2-3; 7 nucleotides agree with TRBD1. The CDR3 is 15 residues long. V gave up 1 base and J gave up 5 bases; unmatched junction bases: 6. Germline V lookup: CDR1 SEHNR, CDR2 FQNEAQ (reference sequence). CDR3 region: CASSLGGDSQDTQYF. DNA of the CDR3: TGTGCCAGCAGCTTAGGAGGGGACAGCCAAGATACGCAGTATTTT.

V usage is TRBV7-9 and J usage is TRBJ1-2, with TRBD1 identical over 9 bases. The CDR3 has 13 amino acids. With V trimmed by 7 bases and J by 6 bases, 6 bases remained unmatched. The germline CDR1 and CDR2 sequences are SEHNR and FQNEAQ (reference sequence). The chain's CDR3 is CASTQGQGNGYTF. In DNA, the CDR3 is TGTGCCAGCACGCAGGGACAGGGAAATGGCTACACCTTC.

The chain joins TRBV7-8 to TRBJ2-7, with 7 nucleotides matching TRBD2. Losses at the gene ends were 4 bases for V and 3 bases for J; bases not matched to a gene: 9. The germline gives CDR1 SGHVS, CDR2 FQNEAQ. The CDR3 spans 15 residues. The CDR3 loop reads CASSWVEGTIYEQYF. The CDR3 bases are TGTGCCAGCAGCTGGGTTGAGGGGACTATCTACGAGCAGTACTTC.

This chain joins TRBV7-8 and TRBJ2-1; 8 bases are a match to TRBD1. CDR3 length: 17 residues. Looked up from germline, CDR1 is SGHVS and CDR2 is FQNEAQ. V shed 2 bases and J 4 bases; nucleotides not matched to a gene: 10. For the CDR3, the DNA is TGTGCCAGCAGCTTAATGGGGGGCGGGACAGGTTACAATGAGCAGTTCTTC. This encodes CASSLMGGGTGYNEQFF.

The rearrangement joins TRBV14 to TRBJ2-3; 9 bases are shared with TRBD2. V lost 4 bases and J lost 0; bases outside the gene matches: 5. Per germline, CDR1 SGHDN and CDR2 FVKESK. This CDR3 is built from 16 residues. CDR3 nucleotide sequence: TGTGCCAGCAGCCTTCTAGCGGGGTACAGCACAGATACGCAGTATTTT. This codes for CASSLLAGYSTDTQYF. The full variable domain, in which reference TRBV14 and TRBJ2-3 provide the parts outside the CDR3, is EAGVTQFPSHSVIEKGQTVTLRCDPISGHDNLYWYRRVMGKEIKFLLHFVKESKQDESGMPNNRFLAERTGGTYSTLKVQPAELEDSGVYFCASSLLAGYSTDTQYFGPGTRLTVL.